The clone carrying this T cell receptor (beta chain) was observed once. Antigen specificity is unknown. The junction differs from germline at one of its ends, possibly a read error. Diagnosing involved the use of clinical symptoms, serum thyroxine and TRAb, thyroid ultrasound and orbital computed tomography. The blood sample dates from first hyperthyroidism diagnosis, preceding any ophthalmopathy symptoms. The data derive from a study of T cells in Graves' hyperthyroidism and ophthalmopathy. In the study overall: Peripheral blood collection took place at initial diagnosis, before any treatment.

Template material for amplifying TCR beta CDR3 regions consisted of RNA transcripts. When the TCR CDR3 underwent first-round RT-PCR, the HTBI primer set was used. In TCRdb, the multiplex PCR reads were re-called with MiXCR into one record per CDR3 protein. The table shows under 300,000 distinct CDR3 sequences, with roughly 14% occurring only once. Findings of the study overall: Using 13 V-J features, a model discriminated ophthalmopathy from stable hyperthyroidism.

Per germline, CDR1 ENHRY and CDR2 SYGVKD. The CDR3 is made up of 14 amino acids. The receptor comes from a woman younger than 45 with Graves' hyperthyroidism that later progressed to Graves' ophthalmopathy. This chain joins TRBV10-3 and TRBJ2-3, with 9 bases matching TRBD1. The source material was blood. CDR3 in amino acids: CAIGDRGSTDTQYF. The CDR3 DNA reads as TGTGCCATCGGTGACAGGGGGAGCACAGATACGCAGTATTTT.